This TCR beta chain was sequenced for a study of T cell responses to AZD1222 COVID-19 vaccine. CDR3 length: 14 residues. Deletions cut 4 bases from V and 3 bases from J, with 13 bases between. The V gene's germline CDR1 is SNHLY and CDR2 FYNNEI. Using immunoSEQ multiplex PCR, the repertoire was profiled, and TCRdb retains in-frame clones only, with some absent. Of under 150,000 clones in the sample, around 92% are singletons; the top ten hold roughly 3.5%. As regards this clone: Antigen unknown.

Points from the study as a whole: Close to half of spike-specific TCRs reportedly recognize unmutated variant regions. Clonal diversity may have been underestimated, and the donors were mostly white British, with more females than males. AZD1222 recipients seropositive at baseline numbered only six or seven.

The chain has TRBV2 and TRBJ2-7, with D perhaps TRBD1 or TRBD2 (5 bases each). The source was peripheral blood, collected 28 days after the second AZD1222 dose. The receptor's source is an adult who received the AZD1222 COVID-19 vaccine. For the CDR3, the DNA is TGTGCCAGCAGTGGGTCCGGGGCCGTCTACGAGCAGTACTTC. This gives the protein CASSGSGAVYEQYF.